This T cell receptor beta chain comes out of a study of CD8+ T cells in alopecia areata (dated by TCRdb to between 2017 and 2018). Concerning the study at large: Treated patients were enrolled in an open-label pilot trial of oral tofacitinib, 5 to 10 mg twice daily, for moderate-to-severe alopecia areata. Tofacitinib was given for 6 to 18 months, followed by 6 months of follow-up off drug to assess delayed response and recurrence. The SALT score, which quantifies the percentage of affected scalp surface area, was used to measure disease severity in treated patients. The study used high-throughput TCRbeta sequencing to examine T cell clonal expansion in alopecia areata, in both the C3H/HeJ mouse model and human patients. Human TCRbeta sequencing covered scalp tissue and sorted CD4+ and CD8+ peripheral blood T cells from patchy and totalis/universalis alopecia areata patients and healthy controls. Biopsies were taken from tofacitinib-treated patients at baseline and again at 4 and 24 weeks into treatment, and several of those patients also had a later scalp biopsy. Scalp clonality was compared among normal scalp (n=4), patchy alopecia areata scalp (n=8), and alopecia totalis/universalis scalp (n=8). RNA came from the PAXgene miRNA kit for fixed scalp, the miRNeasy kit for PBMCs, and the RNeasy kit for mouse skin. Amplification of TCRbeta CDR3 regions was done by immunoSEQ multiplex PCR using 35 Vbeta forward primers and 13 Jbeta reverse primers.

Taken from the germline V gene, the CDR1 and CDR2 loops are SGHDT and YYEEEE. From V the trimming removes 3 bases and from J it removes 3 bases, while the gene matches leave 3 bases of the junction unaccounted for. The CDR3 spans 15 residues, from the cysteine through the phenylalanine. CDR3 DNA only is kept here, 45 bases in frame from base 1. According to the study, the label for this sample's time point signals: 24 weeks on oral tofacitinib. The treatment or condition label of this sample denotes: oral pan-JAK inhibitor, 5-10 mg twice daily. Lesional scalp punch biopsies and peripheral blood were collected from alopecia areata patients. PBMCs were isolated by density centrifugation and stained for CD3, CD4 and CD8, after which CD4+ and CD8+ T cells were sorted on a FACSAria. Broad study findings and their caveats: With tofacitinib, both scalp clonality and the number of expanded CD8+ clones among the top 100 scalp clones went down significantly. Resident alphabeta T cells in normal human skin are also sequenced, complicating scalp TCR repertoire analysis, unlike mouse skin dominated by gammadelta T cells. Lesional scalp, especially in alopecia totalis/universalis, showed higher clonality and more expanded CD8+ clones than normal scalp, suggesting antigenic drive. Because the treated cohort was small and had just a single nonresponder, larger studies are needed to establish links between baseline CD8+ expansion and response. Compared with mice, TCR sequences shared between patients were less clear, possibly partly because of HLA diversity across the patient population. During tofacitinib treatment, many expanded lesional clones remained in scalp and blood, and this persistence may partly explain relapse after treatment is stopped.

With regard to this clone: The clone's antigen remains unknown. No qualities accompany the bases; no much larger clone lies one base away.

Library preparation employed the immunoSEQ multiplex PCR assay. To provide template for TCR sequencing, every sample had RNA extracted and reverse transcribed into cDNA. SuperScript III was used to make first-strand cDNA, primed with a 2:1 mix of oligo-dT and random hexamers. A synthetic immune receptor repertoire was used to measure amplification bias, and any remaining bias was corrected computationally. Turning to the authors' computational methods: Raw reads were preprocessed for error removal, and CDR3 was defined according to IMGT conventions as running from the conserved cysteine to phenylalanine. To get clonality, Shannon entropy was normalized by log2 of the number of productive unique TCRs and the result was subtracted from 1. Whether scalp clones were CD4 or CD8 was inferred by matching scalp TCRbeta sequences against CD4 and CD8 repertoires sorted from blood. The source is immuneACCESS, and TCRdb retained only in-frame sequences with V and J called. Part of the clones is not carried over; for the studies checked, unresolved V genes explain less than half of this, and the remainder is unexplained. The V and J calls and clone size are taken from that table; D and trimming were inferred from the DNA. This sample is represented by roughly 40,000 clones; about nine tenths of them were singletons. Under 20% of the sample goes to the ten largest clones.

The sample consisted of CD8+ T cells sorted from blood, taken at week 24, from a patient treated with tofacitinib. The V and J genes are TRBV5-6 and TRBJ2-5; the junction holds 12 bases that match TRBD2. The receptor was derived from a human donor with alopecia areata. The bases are TGTGCCAGCAGCTCCCGACTAGCGGGGGAAGAGACCCAGTACTTC. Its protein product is CASSSRLAGEETQYF.